These T cell receptor beta chains were read from a single sample in a study of blood T cells in healthy people across ages. TCRdb analysed the 5' RACE reads with MiXCR anew, one entry per CDR3 protein. The profile covers around 800,000 distinct CDR3 sequences, with more than 25% appearing a single time and 2.5% to 3.5% taken by the ten largest. The same data also contributed to another study, on T cells of mothers and their children.

Source material: blood. Receptors were obtained from a boy under 18 in good health. Each CDR3 is given with its conserved first and last residue. Each record gives: clone size, J gene, D gene, V gene, CDR3 DNA, CDR3 protein. The D gene is left open where the match is weak. Size values are once, few and many counts, or a class for expanded clones, and some rows have none.

size: .; J: TRBJ2-3; D: TRBD1; V: TRBV5-1; DNA: TGCGCCAGCAGCCCGGGACAGCGGTCGGATACGCAGTATTTT; CDR3: CASSPGQRSDTQYF
size: .; J: TRBJ2-3; D: .; V: TRBV19; DNA: TGTGCCAGTAGTACGACAGGCCGTACAGATACGCAGTATTTT; CDR3: CASSTTGRTDTQYF
size: few; J: TRBJ2-1; D: TRBD2; V: TRBV4-1; DNA: TGCGCCAGCAGCTCCACTAGCGGGGAGTACAATGAGCAGTTCTTC; CDR3: CASSSTSGEYNEQFF
size: .; J: TRBJ2-3; D: .; V: TRBV20-1; DNA: TGCAGTGCTCAAGGGCAAGATACGCAGTATTTT; CDR3: CSAQGQDTQYF
size: .; J: TRBJ1-4; D: .; V: TRBV28; DNA: TGTGCCAGCAGCCTAAGGGGAAAACTGTTTTTT; CDR3: CASSLRGKLFF
size: .; J: TRBJ1-1; D: .; V: TRBV7-9; DNA: TGTGCCAGCAGCCAGAGACAGGACTTGGTAGCTTTCTTT; CDR3: CASSQRQDLVAFF
size: .; J: TRBJ2-1; D: TRBD2; V: TRBV27; DNA: TGTGCCAGCAGTTTGGTGCGTCTAGCGGGGGGGCGGTCCTACAATGAGCAGTTCTTC; CDR3: CASSLVRLAGGRSYNEQFF
size: few; J: TRBJ1-5; D: .; V: TRBV24-1; DNA: TGTGCCACCAGTGTCAGCGGCAATCAGCCCCAGCATTTT; CDR3: CATSVSGNQPQHF
size: many; J: TRBJ2-7; D: .; V: TRBV10-3; DNA: TGTGCCATCAGTGAGGAAGAGGGGCCCGAGCAGTACTTC; CDR3: CAISEEEGPEQYF
size: .; J: TRBJ1-1; D: .; V: TRBV4-1; DNA: TGCGCCAGCAGCCAAGAACCAGGAATGTACACTGAAGCTTTCTTT; CDR3: CASSQEPGMYTEAFF
size: many; J: TRBJ2-1; D: .; V: TRBV7-2; DNA: TGTGCCAGCAGCTTAGGATCTAGCCGGTCCTACAATGAGCAGTTCTTC; CDR3: CASSLGSSRSYNEQFF
size: .; J: TRBJ2-1; D: TRBD2; V: TRBV29-1; DNA: TGCAGCGTTGAGACGGGAACTAGCGGGCGGAATGAGCAGTTCTTC; CDR3: CSVETGTSGRNEQFF
size: .; J: TRBJ2-7; D: TRBD1; V: TRBV4-1; DNA: TGCGCCAGCAGCCAAGATCCCTGGGACAGGGTGCTGGGGGAGCAGTACTTC; CDR3: CASSQDPWDRVLGEQYF
size: .; J: TRBJ2-2; D: TRBD2; V: TRBV10-2; DNA: TGCGCCAGCAGTGGGGCAACGGGGGGGTTTCGCCTCATGGCGAACACCGGGGAGCTGTTTTTT; CDR3: CASSGATGGFRLMANTGELFF
size: .; J: TRBJ1-2; D: .; V: TRBV2; DNA: TGTGCCAGCAGTGTCGTCGTCCAGGGGAGAGACTATGGCTACACCTTC; CDR3: CASSVVVQGRDYGYTF
size: few; J: TRBJ1-5; D: .; V: TRBV6-6; DNA: TGTGCCAGCAGTTATAGGTCGGGAAGCAATCAGCCCCAGCATTTT; CDR3: CASSYRSGSNQPQHF